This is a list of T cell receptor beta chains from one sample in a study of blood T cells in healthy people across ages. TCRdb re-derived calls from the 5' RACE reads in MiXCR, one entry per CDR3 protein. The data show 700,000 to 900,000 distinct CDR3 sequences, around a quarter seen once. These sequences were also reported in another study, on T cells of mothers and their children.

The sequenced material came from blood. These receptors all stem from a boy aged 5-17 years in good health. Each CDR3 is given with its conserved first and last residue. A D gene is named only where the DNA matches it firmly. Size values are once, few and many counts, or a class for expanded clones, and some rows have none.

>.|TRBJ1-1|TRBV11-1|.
CASSLAEVRHMNTEAFF
TGTGCCAGCAGCTTAGCGGAGGTCAGACACATGAACACTGAAGCTTTCTTT
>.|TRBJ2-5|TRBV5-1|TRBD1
CASSVDRGGQETQYF
TGCGCCAGCAGCGTCGACAGGGGTGGGCAAGAGACCCAGTACTTC
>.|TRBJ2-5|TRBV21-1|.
CASSKAPGTYQETQYF
TGTGCCAGCAGCAAAGCTCCGGGGACGTACCAAGAGACCCAGTACTTC
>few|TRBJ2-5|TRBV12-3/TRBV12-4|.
CASSAPRGETQYF
TGTGCCAGCAGTGCTCCCAGGGGAGAGACCCAGTACTTC
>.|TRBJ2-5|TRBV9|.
CASSVGTTNQETQYF
TGTGCCAGCAGCGTAGGAACAACCAACCAAGAGACCCAGTACTTC
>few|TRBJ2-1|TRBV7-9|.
CASSSVGGGVHEQFF
TGTGCCAGCAGCTCCGTTGGGGGGGGCGTCCATGAGCAGTTCTTC
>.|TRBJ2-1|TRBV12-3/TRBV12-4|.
CAISLGNEQFF
TGTGCCATCAGTTTAGGCAATGAGCAGTTCTTC
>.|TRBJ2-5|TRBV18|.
CASSPQDYTGLVETQYF
TGTGCCAGCTCACCTCAGGATTATACAGGATTGGTTGAGACCCAGTACTTC
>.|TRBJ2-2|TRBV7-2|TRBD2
CASSPSSGGVVGELFF
TGTGCCAGCAGCCCGTCTAGCGGGGGGGTGGTCGGGGAGCTGTTTTTT
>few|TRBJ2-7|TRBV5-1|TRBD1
CASSASGTGQYEQYF
TGCGCCAGCAGCGCCTCCGGGACAGGGCAATACGAGCAGTACTTC
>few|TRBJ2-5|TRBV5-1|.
CASSSREAQETRYF
TGCGCCAGCAGCTCAAGGGAAGCCCAAGAGACCCGGTACTTC
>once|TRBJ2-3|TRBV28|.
CASSPARSTDTQYF
TGTGCCAGCAGCCCAGCTCGAAGCACAGATACGCAGTATTTT
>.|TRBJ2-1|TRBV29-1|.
CSVKLQISYNEQFF
TGCAGCGTGAAACTCCAGATCTCCTACAATGAGCAGTTCTTC
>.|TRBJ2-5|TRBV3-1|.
CASSQVGSETQYF
TGTGCCAGCAGCCAAGTAGGATCAGAGACCCAGTACTTC
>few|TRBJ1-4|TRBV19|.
CASSMPGTNEKLFF
TGTGCCAGTAGTATGCCGGGAACTAATGAAAAACTGTTTTTT
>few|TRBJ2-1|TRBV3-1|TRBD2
CASSERGGGHNEQFF
TGTGCCAGCAGCGAACGCGGGGGGGGCCACAATGAGCAGTTCTTC
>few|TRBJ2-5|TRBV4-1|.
CASSQALIQETQYF
TGCGCCAGCAGCCAAGCCCTGATTCAAGAGACCCAGTACTTC
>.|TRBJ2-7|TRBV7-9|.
CASMGYRARTETYEQYF
TGTGCCAGCATGGGTTACAGGGCTCGGACTGAGACCTACGAGCAGTACTTC
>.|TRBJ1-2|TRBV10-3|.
CAISKNGDYGYTF
TGTGCCATCAGCAAGAATGGGGACTATGGCTACACCTTC
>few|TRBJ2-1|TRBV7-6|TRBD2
CASSSNSGGDNEQFF
TGTGCCAGCAGCTCAAATAGCGGGGGGGACAATGAGCAGTTCTTC
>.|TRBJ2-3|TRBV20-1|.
CSAPGGGRTSSTDTQYF
TGCAGTGCGCCAGGGGGGGGGCGAACGTCTAGCACAGATACGCAGTATTTT
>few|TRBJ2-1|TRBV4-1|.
CASSRPAPSWNKQFF
TGCGCCAGCAGCCGTCCAGCCCCCTCTTGGAATAAGCAGTTCTTC
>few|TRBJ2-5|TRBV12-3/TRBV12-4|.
CASSPYRAQQYF
TGTGCCAGCAGTCCGTACAGGGCTCAGCAGTACTTC
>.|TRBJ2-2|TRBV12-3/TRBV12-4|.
CASNHWGRARTGELFF
TGTGCCAGCAACCATTGGGGTAGGGCACGGACCGGGGAGCTGTTTTTT
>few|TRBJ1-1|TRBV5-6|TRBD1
CASSPDRVKHTEAFF
TGTGCCAGCAGCCCTGACAGGGTGAAGCACACTGAAGCTTTCTTT
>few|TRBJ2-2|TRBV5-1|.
CASSLGATPNTGELFF
TGCGCCAGCAGCTTGGGCGCGACGCCGAACACCGGGGAGCTGTTTTTT
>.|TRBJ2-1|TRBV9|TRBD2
CASSLRLAGMNEQFF
TGTGCCAGCAGCCTCCGACTAGCGGGGATGAATGAGCAGTTCTTC
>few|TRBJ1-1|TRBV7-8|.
CASRLGGMNTEAFF
TGTGCCAGCAGGTTAGGGGGAATGAACACTGAAGCTTTCTTT
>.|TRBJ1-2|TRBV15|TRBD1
CATSSTRGYYGYTF
TGTGCCACCAGCAGTACCAGGGGGTACTATGGCTACACCTTC
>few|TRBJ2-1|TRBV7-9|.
CASRDQGGHWTQFF
TGTGCCAGCAGGGACCAGGGGGGCCATTGGACCCAGTTCTTC
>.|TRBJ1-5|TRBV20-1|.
CSARVFGVGNQPQHF
TGCAGTGCTAGGGTCTTTGGGGTGGGCAATCAGCCCCAGCATTTT
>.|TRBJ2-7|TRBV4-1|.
CASSPNQQDYEQYF
TGCGCCAGCAGCCCCAACCAACAGGACTACGAGCAGTACTTC
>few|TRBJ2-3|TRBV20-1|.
CSGLYGGRTDTQYF
TGCAGTGGCCTCTATGGGGGACGCACAGATACGCAGTATTTT
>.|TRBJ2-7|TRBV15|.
CATSLPGGEQYF
TGTGCCACCAGCCTTCCCGGTGGCGAGCAGTACTTC
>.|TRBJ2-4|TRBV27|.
CASSLLAGNIQYF
TGTGCCAGCAGTTTACTAGCAGGAAACATTCAGTACTTC
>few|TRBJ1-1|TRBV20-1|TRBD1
CSASPTGIDHTEAFF
TGCAGTGCTAGCCCGACAGGGATAGATCACACTGAAGCTTTCTTT
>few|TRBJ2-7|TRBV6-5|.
CASSPRQSYEQYF
TGTGCCAGCAGTCCCAGACAGTCCTACGAGCAGTACTTC
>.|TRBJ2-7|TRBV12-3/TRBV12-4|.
CASSPFGGTTGEQYF
TGTGCCAGCAGTCCCTTTGGGGGGACAACGGGAGAGCAGTACTTC